These 16 T cell receptor beta chains were all obtained from the same sample, sequenced in a study of blood T cell repertoires in COVID-19. Libraries were prepared by immunoSEQ multiplex PCR; TCRdb keeps only in-frame clonotypes and omits some of them. The table includes about 320,000 clones, 90% detected once. Input material: PBMCs or T cells enriched from blood (not recorded which). The receptor set was obtained from a man aged 60-69 years who had recovered from COVID-19.

The chain is built from TRBV4-1 and TRBJ1-1; D call uncertain. In germline, CDR1 is MGHRA, CDR2 YSYEKL. The CDR3 is 15 amino acids. V was clipped by 2 bases and J by 1 base, with 11 bases between them. CDR3 DNA: TGCGCCAGCAGCCAAACCGGAACAGCGAACACTGAAGCTTTCTTT. This encodes CASSQTGTANTEAFF.

J is TRBJ2-7 and V is TRBV6-5; the match to TRBD2 covers 10 bases. This CDR3 is built from 16 residues. J was trimmed by 3 bases and V by 0 bases; bases with no gene match: 5. Germline-derived CDR1 and CDR2 are MNHEY and SVGAGI. The chain's CDR3 is CASSYSESGRGYEQYF. The CDR3 DNA follows: TGTGCCAGCAGTTACTCGGAAAGCGGGAGGGGCTACGAGCAGTACTTC.

This chain connects TRBV6-6 to TRBJ2-7, with 13 nucleotides matching TRBD2. The CDR3 length is 15 residues. V lost 5 bases, J lost 6 bases, and 7 bases stayed unmatched. Germline loops: CDR1 MNHNY, CDR2 SVGAGI (reference sequence). For the CDR3, the DNA is TGTGCCAGCAGTGGGACTAGCGGGGAAGCCTCCGAGCAGTACTTC. Translating gives CASSGTSGEASEQYF.

This chain uses TRBV7-8 with TRBJ2-7; 11 bases map to TRBD2. Germline-derived CDR1 and CDR2 are SGHVS and FQNEAQ. This CDR3 has 17 amino acids. Trimming cost V 1 base and J 10 bases; bases outside gene matches: 15. The CDR3 coding sequence is TGTGCCAGCAGCTTAGTGCTCGAGGGACTAGCGGAGGTCGTACAGTACTTC. Amino acids: CASSLVLEGLAEVVQYF.

The genes are TRBV9 and TRBJ2-3, with 9 nucleotides matching TRBD2. Per the germline V gene, CDR1 is SGDLS and CDR2 is YYNGEE. The trim removed 9 bases at V and 5 bases at J, leaving 10 bases unmatched. The CDR3 is 14 residues long. CDR3 protein: CATSIAGAGDTQYF. The CDR3 nucleotides read TGTGCCACCTCAATAGCGGGAGCTGGAGATACGCAGTATTTT.

This chain uses TRBV6-5 with TRBJ2-1, with no clear D. Germline V CDR1 and CDR2: MNHEY, SVGAGI. The CDR3 contains 11 residues. V was pared by 8 bases and J by 4 bases, with 6 bases between. In DNA form, the CDR3 reads TGTGCCAGCCTCCTTTACAATGAGCAGTTCTTC. Amino acid sequence: CASLLYNEQFF.

This clone was seen once. CDR3 region: CASSGVATGSYEQYF. As DNA, the CDR3 is TGTGCCAGCAGCGGAGTCGCGACGGGCTCCTACGAGCAGTACTTC. The genes are TRBV6-2 or TRBV6-3 and TRBJ2-7; D is undetermined. Trimming stripped 6 bases from V and 0 bases from J, with 15 bases between. Germline loops: CDR1 MNHEY, CDR2 SVGEGT. This CDR3 comprises 15 residues.

The genes are TRBV29-1 and TRBJ1-2; D may be TRBD1 (5 bases). Germline CDR1 is SQVTM and CDR2 is ANQGSEA. V lost 5 bases and J 0 bases, leaving 13 bases between the germline ends. This CDR3 region has 14 residues. This CDR3 reads CSVIRQPTNYGYTF. The CDR3 nucleotides read TGCAGCGTTATTCGACAGCCGACTAACTATGGCTACACCTTC.

This rearrangement joins TRBV10-3 to TRBJ1-5; D is unresolved. There are 15 residues in the CDR3. V was clipped by 2 bases and J by 4 bases, with 12 bases between them. In germline, CDR1 is ENHRY, CDR2 SYGVKD. The CDR3: CAISEDGAGNQPQHF. In DNA, the CDR3 is TGTGCCATCAGTGAGGATGGCGCGGGAAATCAGCCCCAGCATTTT.

The chain has TRBV11-3 and TRBJ2-7; TRBD1 is a possible D gene (6 bases). Germline assignment: CDR1 SGHNT and CDR2 YENEEA. The CDR3 has 13 amino acids. V shed 4 bases and J shed 4 bases, with 11 bases lying between them. CDR3 DNA sequence: TGTGCCAGCAGCTGGGGACACGGATACGAGCAGTACTTC. Translated: CASSWGHGYEQYF. Full variable domain (rest looked up from reference TRBV11-3 and TRBJ2-7): EAGVVQSPRYKIIEKKQPVAFWCNPISGHNTLYWYLQNLGQGPELLIRYENEEAVDDSQLPKDRFSAERLKGVDSTLKIQPAELGDSAVYLCASSWGHGYEQYFGPGTRLTVT.

The chain is built from TRBV11-2 and TRBJ2-7; 15 bases are a match to TRBD2. This CDR3 has 17 amino acids. Germline CDR1 and CDR2: SGHAT and FQNNGV. J was trimmed by 2 bases and V by 4 bases; bases with no gene match: 6. CDR3 in amino acids: CASSSGTSGRRPYEQYF. The CDR3 nucleotides read TGTGCCAGCAGCTCCGGGACTAGCGGGAGGAGGCCCTACGAGCAGTACTTC.

The V call is TRBV5-4, the J call TRBJ2-2; maybe TRBD1 (6 bases). The CDR3 consists of 18 residues. CDR1 is SGHNT, CDR2 YYREEE, per germline (reference sequence). V lost 4 bases and J lost 2, with 21 bases in between. CDR3 sequence reads: CASSPPGVGRGNTGELFF. The CDR3, as DNA: TGTGCCAGCAGCCCACCCGGTGTGGGCAGGGGTAACACCGGGGAGCTGTTTTTT. The whole variable domain, remainder taken from reference TRBV5-4 and TRBJ2-2, is ETGVTQSPTHLIKTRGQQVTLRCSSQSGHNTVSWYQQALGQGPQFIFQYYREEENGRGNFPPRFSGLQFPNYSSELNVNALELDDSALYLCASSPPGVGRGNTGELFFGEGSRLTVL.

CDR3 nucleotides: TGTGCCATCAGCCCAACGCCGGGACAGGGGGCCCGGAACACTGAAGCTTTCTTT. This gives the protein CAISPTPGQGARNTEAFF. J is TRBJ1-1 and V is TRBV10-3; 12 bases fit TRBD1. This CDR3 is 18 amino acids long. CDR1 and CDR2 (germline): ENHRY, SYGVKD. Unmatched junction bases numbered 12, after V lost 6 bases and J lost 1 base.

The chain joins TRBV2 to TRBJ1-6, with D maybe TRBD1 (6 bases). The CDR3 is 13 amino acids. V dropped 7 bases and J dropped 9 bases, with 13 bases sitting between them. The germline V gene has CDR1 SNHLY and CDR2 FYNNEI. Here the CDR3 DNA reads TGTGCCAGCACTGGCACAGGGCTTTCACCCCTCCACTTT. Encoded protein: CASTGTGLSPLHF.

The table lists this clone with a count of one. This sequence joins TRBV15 and TRBJ2-7; 14 nucleotides agree with TRBD2. Trimming cost V 3 bases and J 7 bases; bases outside gene matches: 2. The CDR3 is 14 residues long. Germline loops: CDR1 LNHNV, CDR2 YYDKDF (reference sequence). The chain's CDR3 is CATSSWTSGREQYF. Here the CDR3 DNA reads TGTGCCACCAGCAGTTGGACTAGCGGGAGGGAGCAGTACTTC.

The V gene is TRBV7-8, the J gene TRBJ1-6; 7 bases match TRBD1. Unmatched junction bases numbered 7, after V lost 0 bases and J lost 8 bases. This CDR3 is built from 16 residues. Germline V gene data show CDR1 as SGHVS and CDR2 as FQNEAQ. CDR3 nucleotide sequence: TGTGCCAGCAGCTTAGCAGGGGGCGACAGGGATTCACCCCTCCACTTT. This translates into CASSLAGGDRDSPLHF.